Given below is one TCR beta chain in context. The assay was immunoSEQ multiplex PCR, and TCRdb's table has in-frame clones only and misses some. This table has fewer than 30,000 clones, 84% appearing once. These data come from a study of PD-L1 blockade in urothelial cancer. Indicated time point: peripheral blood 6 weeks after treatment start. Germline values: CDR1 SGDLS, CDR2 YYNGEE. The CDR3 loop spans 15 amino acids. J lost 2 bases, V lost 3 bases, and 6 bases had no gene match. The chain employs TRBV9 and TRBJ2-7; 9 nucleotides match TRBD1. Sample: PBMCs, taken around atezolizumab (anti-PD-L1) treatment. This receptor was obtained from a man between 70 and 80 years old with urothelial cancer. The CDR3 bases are TGTGCCAGCAGCGAGGGGACAGGGAGTACCTACGAGCAGTACTTC. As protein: CASSEGTGSTYEQYF.